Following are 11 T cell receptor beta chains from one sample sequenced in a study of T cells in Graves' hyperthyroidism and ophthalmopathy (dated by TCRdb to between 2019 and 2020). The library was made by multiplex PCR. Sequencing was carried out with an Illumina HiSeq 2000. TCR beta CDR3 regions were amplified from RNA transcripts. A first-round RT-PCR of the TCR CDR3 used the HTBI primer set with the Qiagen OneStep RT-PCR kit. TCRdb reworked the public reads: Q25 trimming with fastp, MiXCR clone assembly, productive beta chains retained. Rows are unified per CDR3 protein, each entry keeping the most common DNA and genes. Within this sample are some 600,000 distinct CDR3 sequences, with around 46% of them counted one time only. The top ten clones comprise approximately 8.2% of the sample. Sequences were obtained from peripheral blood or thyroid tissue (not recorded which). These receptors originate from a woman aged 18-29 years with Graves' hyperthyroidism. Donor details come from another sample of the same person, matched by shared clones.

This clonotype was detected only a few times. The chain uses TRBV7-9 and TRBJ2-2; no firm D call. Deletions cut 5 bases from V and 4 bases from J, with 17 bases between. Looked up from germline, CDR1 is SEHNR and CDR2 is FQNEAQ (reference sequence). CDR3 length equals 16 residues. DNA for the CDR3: TGTGCCAGCAGCCAAGATTTTTGGACCGGCACCGGGGAGCTGTTTTTT. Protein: CASSQDFWTGTGELFF.

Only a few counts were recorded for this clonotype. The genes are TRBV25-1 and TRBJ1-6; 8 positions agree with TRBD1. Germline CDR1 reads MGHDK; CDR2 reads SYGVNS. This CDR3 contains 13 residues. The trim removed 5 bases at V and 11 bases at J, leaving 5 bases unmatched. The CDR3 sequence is CASSTRQGPPLHF. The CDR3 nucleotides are TGTGCCAGCAGTACTCGACAGGGGCCACCCCTCCACTTT.

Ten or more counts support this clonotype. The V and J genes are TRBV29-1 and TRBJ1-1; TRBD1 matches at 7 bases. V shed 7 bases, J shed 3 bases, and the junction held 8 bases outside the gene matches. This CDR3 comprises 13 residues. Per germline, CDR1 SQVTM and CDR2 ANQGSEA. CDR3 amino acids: CSAGDRVYTEAFF. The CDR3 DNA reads TGCAGCGCCGGTGACAGGGTGTACACTGAAGCTTTCTTT.

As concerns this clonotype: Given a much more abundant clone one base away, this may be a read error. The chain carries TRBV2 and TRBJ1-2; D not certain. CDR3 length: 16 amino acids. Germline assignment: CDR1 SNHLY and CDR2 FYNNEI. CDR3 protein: CACSEARNSGLRGYTF. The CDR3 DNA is TGTGCCTGCAGTGAAGCAAGGAATTCCGGCCTTCGGGGCTACACCTTC.

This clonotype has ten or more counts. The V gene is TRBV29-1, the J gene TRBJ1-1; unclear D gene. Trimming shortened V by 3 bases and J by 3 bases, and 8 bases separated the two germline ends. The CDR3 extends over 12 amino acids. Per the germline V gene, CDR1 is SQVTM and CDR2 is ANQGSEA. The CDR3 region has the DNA TGCAGCGTTGAGTCCCGTGACACTGAAGCTTTCTTT. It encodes CSVESRDTEAFF. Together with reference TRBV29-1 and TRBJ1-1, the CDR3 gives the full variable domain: SAVISQKPSRDICQRGTSLTIQCQVDSQVTMMFWYRQQPGQSLTLIATANQGSEATYESGFVIDKFPISRPNLTFSTLTVSNMSPEDSSIYLCSVESRDTEAFFGQGTRLTVV.

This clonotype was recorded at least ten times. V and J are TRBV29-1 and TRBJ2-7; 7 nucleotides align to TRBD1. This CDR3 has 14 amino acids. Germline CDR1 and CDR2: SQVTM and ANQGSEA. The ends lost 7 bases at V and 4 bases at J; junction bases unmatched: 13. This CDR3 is CSAQTPSTGYEQYF. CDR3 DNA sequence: TGCAGCGCCCAAACTCCGTCGACAGGGTACGAGCAGTACTTC.

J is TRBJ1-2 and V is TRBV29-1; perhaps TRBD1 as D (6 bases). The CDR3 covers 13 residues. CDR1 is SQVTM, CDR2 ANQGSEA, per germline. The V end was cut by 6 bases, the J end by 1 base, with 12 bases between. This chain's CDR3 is CSVYRDNNYGYTF. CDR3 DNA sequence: TGCAGCGTGTACCGGGACAATAACTATGGCTACACCTTC.

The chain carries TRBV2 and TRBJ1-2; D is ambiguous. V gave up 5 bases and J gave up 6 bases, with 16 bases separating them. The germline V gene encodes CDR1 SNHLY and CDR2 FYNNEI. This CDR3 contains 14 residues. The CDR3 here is CASSRAGPQDGYTF. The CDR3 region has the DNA TGTGCCAGCAGTCGCGCCGGGCCCCAGGATGGCTACACCTTC. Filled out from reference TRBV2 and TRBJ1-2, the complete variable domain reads EPEVTQTPSHQVTQMGQEVILRCVPISNHLYFYWYRQILGQKVEFLVSFYNNEISEKSEIFDDQFSVERPDGSNFTLKIRSTKLEDSAMYFCASSRAGPQDGYTFGSGTRLTVV.

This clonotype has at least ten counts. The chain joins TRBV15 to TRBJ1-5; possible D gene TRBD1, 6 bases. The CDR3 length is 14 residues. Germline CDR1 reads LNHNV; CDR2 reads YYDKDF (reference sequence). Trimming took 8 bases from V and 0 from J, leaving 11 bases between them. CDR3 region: CATWWGHSNQPQHF. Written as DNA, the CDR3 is TGTGCCACCTGGTGGGGACATAGCAATCAGCCCCAGCATTTT. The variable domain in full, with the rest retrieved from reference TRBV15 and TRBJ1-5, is DAMVIQNPRYQVTQFGKPVTLSCSQTLNHNVMYWYQQKSSQAPKLLFHYYDKDFNNEADTPDNFQSRRPNTSFCFLDIRSPGLGDTAMYLCATWWGHSNQPQHFGDGTRLSIL.

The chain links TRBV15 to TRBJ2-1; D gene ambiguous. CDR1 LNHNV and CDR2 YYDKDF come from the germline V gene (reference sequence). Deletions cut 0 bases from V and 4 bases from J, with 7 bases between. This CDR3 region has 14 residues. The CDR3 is CATSRDEAYNEQFF. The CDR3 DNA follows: TGTGCCACCAGCAGAGATGAGGCATACAATGAGCAGTTCTTC.

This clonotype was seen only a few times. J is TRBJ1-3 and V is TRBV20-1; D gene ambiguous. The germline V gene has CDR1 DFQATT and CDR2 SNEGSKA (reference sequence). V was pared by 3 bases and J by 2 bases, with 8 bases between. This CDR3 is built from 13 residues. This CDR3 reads CSASGFAGNTIYF. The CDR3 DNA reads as TGCAGTGCTAGTGGCTTCGCTGGAAACACCATATATTTT.